This T cell receptor (beta chain) was sequenced during a study of blood T cell repertoires in COVID-19. At the level of the study: The samples span acute and convalescent COVID-19 from the United States, Italy and Spain. T cells, B-cell-depleted T cells, or PBMCs supplied cDNA or gDNA.

As handled by the study authors: Nucleated cell number was recorded as an estimate derived from reference gene primer amplification. The repertoire was sequenced with immunoSEQ multiplex PCR; TCRdb's copy has only in-frame clones and lacks some. That table is the source of V, J and clone size, and D and trimming were worked out from the DNA. The data show hundreds of thousands of clones, just over 85% seen once. V shed 6 bases and J 6 bases; nucleotides not matched to a gene: 5. CDR3 length equals 11 residues. From germline, CDR1 is DFQATT and CDR2 SNEGSKA (reference sequence). The material sequenced was peripheral blood. This clonotype originated in a man older than 75 with acute or convalescent COVID-19. The chain combines TRBV20-1 with TRBJ2-7; TRBD1 agrees at 7 bases. CDR3 residues: CSAQGVAEQYF. The DNA for the CDR3 is TGCAGTGCCCAGGGGGTGGCCGAGCAGTACTTC.